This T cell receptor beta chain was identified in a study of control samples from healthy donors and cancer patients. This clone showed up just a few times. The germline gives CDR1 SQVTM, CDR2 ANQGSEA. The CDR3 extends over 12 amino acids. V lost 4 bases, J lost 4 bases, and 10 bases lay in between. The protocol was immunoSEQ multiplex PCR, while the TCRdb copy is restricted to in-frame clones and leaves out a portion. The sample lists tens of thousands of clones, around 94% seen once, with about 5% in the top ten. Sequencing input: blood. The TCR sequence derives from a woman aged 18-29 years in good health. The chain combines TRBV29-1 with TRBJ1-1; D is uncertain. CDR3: CSVGVGSTEAFF. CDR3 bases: TGCAGCGTTGGTGTGGGGAGCACTGAAGCTTTCTTT.